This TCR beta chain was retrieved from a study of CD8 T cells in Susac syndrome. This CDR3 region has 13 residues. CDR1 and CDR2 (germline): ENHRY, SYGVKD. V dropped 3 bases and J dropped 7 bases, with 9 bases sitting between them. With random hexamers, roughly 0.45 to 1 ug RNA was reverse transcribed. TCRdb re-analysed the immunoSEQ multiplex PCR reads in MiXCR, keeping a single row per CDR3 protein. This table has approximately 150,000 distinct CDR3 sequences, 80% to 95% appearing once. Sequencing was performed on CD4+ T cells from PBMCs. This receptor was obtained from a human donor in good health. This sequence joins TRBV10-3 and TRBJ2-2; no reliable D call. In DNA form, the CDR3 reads TGTGCCATCAGTGATCGTCTGGGCGGGGAGCTGTTTTTT. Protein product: CAISDRLGGELFF.